This T cell receptor (beta chain) was sequenced for a study of blood T cell repertoires in COVID-19. CDR3 length: 13 residues. The V gene lost 2 bases and the J gene lost 2 bases, with 7 bases spanning the gap. Looked up from germline, CDR1 is SGHRS and CDR2 is YFSETQ. Followed over time, Seattle patients had been enrolled while infection was active. Measured with immunoSEQ multiplex PCR; TCRdb has only the in-frame clones, and not every one. The profile shows about 200,000 clones, around 85% of them singletons. The rearrangement uses TRBV5-1 and TRBJ1-2, with unresolved D. The sample consisted of peripheral blood. The sequence was obtained from a man aged 60 to 69 with COVID-19, enrolled during active disease. CDR3: CASSLRENYGYTF. The CDR3 DNA reads TGCGCCAGCAGCTTACGGGAAAACTATGGCTACACCTTC.